This TCR beta chain was profiled in a study of CD8 T cells in ankylosing spondylitis. A word on this clonotype: Its specificity is not known. Its ends do not fully match the called genes, so a read error is possible.

Per the germline V gene, CDR1 is DFQATT and CDR2 is SNEGSKA (reference sequence). The CDR3 is 16 residues long. Quantitative 5'-RACE was performed with molecular barcodes, and it yielded the TCR beta libraries. Via MiXCR, TCRdb re-called the 5' RACE reads, giving one row per CDR3 protein. The sample carries 85,000 to 100,000 distinct CDR3 sequences, 8.8% recorded once. Whole-study findings and limits: Fewer than 10 highly homologous variants made up a TCR beta motif that seemed to typify ankylosing spondylitis blood. In the blood and synovial fluid of reactive arthritis, some motif variants had been previously reported.

This sequence joins TRBV20-1 and TRBJ2-5; 12 bases are shared with TRBD2. This TCR was recovered from a male donor with ankylosing spondylitis or in good health (not recorded which). Sequencing used blood, either unsorted or a sorted T cell fraction (not recorded which). DNA of the CDR3: TGCTGTGCTAGAGTCCTAGCGGGGGGGCCGATGAAGACCCAGTACTTC. It encodes CCARVLAGGPMKTQYF.